This TCR beta chain was sequenced for a study of shared clonotypes between healthy human individuals. Replicate PCRs for sorted subsets used 200 to 250 ng DNA; this equaled 25,000 to 30,000 T cell genomes. TCRdb's table, derived via immunoSEQ multiplex PCR, lists solely in-frame clones and lacks some. The profile shows around 2.5 million clones, under 95% of them singletons. Splitting the CD4+ cells yielded a CD45RA+ naive subset and a CD45RA-negative memory subset. Worth noting for this clone: Other DNA sequences in the same sample also yield this CDR3.

The sample was naive CD4+ T cells from PBMCs. Subset meaning: CD45RA+ positively selected. The sequence came from a man younger than 30 in good health. Some clones in this sample may be carry-over from other donors' samples.

The CDR3 region has the DNA TGTGCCAGCACGGACAGGATGAACACTGAAGCTTTCTTT. This gives the protein CASTDRMNTEAFF. The genes are TRBV27 and TRBJ1-1; 7 bases agree with TRBD1. V lost 7 bases and J lost 0; bases outside the gene matches: 2. CDR3 length: 13 residues. Germline V lookup: CDR1 MNHEY, CDR2 SMNVEV (reference sequence).